This T cell receptor beta chain was recovered during a study of blood T cell repertoires in COVID-19. Original methodology: Estimation of nucleated cell counts relied on the amplification of reference gene primers. Sequencing was performed with immunoSEQ multiplex PCR; in TCRdb, only in-frame clones are kept and a portion is missing. The V and J calls and clone size are taken from that table; D and trimming were inferred from the DNA. The sample consists of just under 350,000 clones, around 82% of them appearing once. The source is a man aged 25-45 years with active or convalescent COVID-19. Specimen: peripheral blood.

CDR3 in DNA: TGTGCCAGCAGTCGGGGCAGGGGCGACGAGCAGTACTTC. Amino acid sequence: CASSRGRGDEQYF. The chain uses TRBV7-9 and TRBJ2-7; possible D gene TRBD1, 6 bases. V was clipped by 6 bases and J by 5 bases, with 14 bases between them. The CDR3 extends over 13 amino acids. The germline gives CDR1 SEHNR, CDR2 FQNEAQ (reference sequence). The whole variable domain, filled in from reference TRBV7-9 and TRBJ2-7, reads DTGVSQNPRHKITKRGQNVTFRCDPISEHNRLYWYRQTLGQGPEFLTYFQNEAQLEKSRLLSDRFSAERPKGSFSTLEIQRTEQGDSAMYLCASSRGRGDEQYFGPGTRLTVT.